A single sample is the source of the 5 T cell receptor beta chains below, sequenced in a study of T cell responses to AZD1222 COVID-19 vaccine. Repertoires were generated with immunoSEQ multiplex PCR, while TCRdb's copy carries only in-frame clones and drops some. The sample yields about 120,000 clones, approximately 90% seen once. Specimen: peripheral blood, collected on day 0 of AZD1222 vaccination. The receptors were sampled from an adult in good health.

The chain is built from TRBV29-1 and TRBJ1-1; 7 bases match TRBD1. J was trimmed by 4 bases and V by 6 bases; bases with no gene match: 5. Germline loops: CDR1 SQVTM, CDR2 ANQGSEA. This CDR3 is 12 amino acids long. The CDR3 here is CSVAYRGTEAFF. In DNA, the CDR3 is TGCAGCGTCGCATACAGGGGCACTGAAGCTTTCTTT.

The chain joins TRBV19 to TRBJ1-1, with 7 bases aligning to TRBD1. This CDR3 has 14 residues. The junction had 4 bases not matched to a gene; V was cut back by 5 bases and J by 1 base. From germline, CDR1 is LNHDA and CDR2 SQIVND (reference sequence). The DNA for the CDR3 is TGTGCCAGTAGTTTGCCAGGGGGGAACACTGAAGCTTTCTTT. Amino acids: CASSLPGGNTEAFF.

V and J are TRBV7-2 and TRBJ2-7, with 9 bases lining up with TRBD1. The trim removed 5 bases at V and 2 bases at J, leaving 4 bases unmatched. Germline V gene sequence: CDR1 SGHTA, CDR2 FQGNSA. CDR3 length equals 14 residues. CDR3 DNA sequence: TGTGCCAGCAGCCCTTGGACAGGGGCCTACGAGCAGTACTTC. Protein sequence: CASSPWTGAYEQYF.

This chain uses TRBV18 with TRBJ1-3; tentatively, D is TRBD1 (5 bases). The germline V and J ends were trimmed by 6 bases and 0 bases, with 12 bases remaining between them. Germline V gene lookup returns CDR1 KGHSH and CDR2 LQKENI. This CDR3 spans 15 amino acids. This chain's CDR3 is CASSRDGNSGNTIYF. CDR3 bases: TGTGCCAGCTCGAGGGACGGCAACTCTGGAAACACCATATATTTT.

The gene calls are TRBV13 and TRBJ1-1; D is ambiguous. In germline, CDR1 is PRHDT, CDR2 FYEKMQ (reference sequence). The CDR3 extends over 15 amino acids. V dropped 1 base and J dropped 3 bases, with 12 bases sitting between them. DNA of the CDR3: TGTGCCAGCAGCTTAGAATCCGGGAGGTACACTGAAGCTTTCTTT. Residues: CASSLESGRYTEAFF. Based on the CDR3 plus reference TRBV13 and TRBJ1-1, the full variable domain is AAGVIQSPRHLIKEKRETATLKCYPIPRHDTVYWYQQGPGQDPQFLISFYEKMQSDKGSIPDRFSAQQFSDYHSELNMSSLELGDSALYFCASSLESGRYTEAFFGQGTRLTVV.